The 16 T cell receptor beta chains below were found in one sample sequenced in a study of CD8+ T cells in alopecia areata. Treatment here: oral pan-JAK inhibitor, 5-10 mg twice daily. Once RNA had been extracted, it was reverse transcribed into cDNA to act as the sequencing template. TCRdb's copy holds only in-frame clones and misses some; the assay was immunoSEQ multiplex PCR. Here the sample spans a few hundred thousand clones, roughly two fifths being singletons. The starting material was CD4+ T cells sorted from blood, obtained between weeks 30 and 35, from a patient treated with tofacitinib. The receptors here all came from a human donor with alopecia areata.

This chain joins TRBV29-1 and TRBJ2-7, with 7 bases lining up with TRBD2. The CDR3 loop spans 11 amino acids. Germline V gene data show CDR1 as SQVTM and CDR2 as ANQGSEA. V dropped 4 bases and J dropped 6; count of bases not matched to a gene: 3. The CDR3 nucleotides read TGCAGCGTTGTGTCGGGAGGCGAGCAGTACTTC. This translates into CSVVSGGEQYF.

The genes are TRBV4-1 and TRBJ2-7, with TRBD2 identical over 12 bases. In germline, CDR1 is MGHRA, CDR2 YSYEKL. V shed 4 bases and J 3 bases; nucleotides not matched to a gene: 4. The CDR3 has 15 amino acids. CDR3 region: CASSRGLAGLYEQYF. In DNA form, the CDR3 reads TGCGCCAGCAGCCGCGGACTAGCGGGGCTCTACGAGCAGTACTTC.

In regard to this clone: One base separates it from a far larger clone, so it is likely a read error. Other DNA sequences in the same sample also yield this CDR3. J is TRBJ2-1 and V is TRBV29-1, with D possibly called TRBD1 or TRBD2 (5 bases each). Germline lookup yields CDR1 SQVTM and CDR2 ANQGSEA. V was pared by 7 bases and J by 10 bases, with 11 bases between. The CDR3 covers 10 residues. The CDR3 protein is CSGDSGEQFF. The CDR3 DNA reads as TGCAGCGGTGACAGCGGAGAGCAGTTCTTC.

The J gene is TRBJ1-2, the V gene TRBV6-5, with 8 nucleotides matching TRBD1. V lost 0 bases and J lost 4; bases outside the gene matches: 1. The CDR3 has 14 amino acids. CDR1 is MNHEY and CDR2 is SVGAGI in the germline V gene. This CDR3 reads CASSYSGQVYGYTF. CDR3 nucleotides: TGTGCCAGCAGTTACTCGGGACAGGTCTATGGCTACACCTTC.

A word on this clone: A much bigger clone sits one base away, suggesting this may be a read error. Other DNA sequences in this sample translate to the same CDR3. V and J are TRBV4-1 and TRBJ1-2; D is perhaps TRBD1 (5 bases). V was pared by 0 bases and J by 2 bases, with 7 bases between. The CDR3 loop spans 14 amino acids. Looked up from germline, CDR1 is MGHRA and CDR2 is YSYEKL. As DNA, the CDR3 is TGCGCCAGCAGCCAAGATCGGGGCAACTATGGCTACACCTTC. It codes for CASSQDRGNYGYTF.

This sequence joins TRBV29-1 and TRBJ1-2, with no clear D. The CDR3 consists of 14 residues. Trimming shortened V by 6 bases and J by 1 base, and 15 bases separated the two germline ends. Germline V gives CDR1 SQVTM, CDR2 ANQGSEA. The CDR3 loop is CSVGEGGGNYGYTF. The CDR3 DNA reads as TGCAGCGTCGGGGAGGGCGGTGGTAACTATGGCTACACCTTC.

V is TRBV2 and J is TRBJ1-4, with D unresolved. CDR1 is SNHLY, CDR2 FYNNEI, per germline. CDR3 length: 12 residues. Trimming removed 6 bases from V and 6 bases from J, with 8 bases in between. The CDR3 sequence: CASSAEDEKLFF. In DNA form, the CDR3 reads TGTGCCAGCAGCGCCGAGGATGAAAAACTGTTTTTT.

The chain employs TRBV5-1 and TRBJ2-2; D not resolved. CDR3 size: 14 residues. From germline, CDR1 is SGHRS and CDR2 YFSETQ. V lost 2 bases to trimming and J lost 3 bases, with 8 bases between them. Written as DNA, the CDR3 is TGCGCCAGCAGCTTAGGCGAGTACACCGGGGAGCTGTTTTTT. Residues: CASSLGEYTGELFF.

The gene calls are TRBV4-2 and TRBJ2-3, with 10 bases fitting TRBD2. Germline CDR1 LGHNA, CDR2 YNFKEQ. The CDR3 has 17 amino acids. Germline trimming cut 4 bases from V and 5 bases from J; bases unmatched to any gene: 12. The CDR3 loop reads CASSPGLAQGGRDTQYF. In DNA, the CDR3 is TGTGCCAGCAGCCCGGGACTAGCGCAGGGGGGTCGAGATACGCAGTATTTT.

The chain recombines TRBV7-3 with TRBJ2-3; no definite D call. With 5 bases removed from V and 3 bases from J, the gap between germline ends came to 12 bases. Germline assignment: CDR1 SGHTA and CDR2 FQGTGA. The CDR3 is made up of 14 amino acids. CDR3 nucleotides: TGTGCCAGCAGCCTCATAGGCGAGACAGATACGCAGTATTTT. It codes for CASSLIGETDTQYF.

This clone was counted a few times. The chain uses TRBV2 and TRBJ1-5; D possibly corresponds to TRBD1 (5 bases). This CDR3 has 13 residues. V was cut by 5 bases and J by 5 bases, with 10 bases left in between. Germline CDR1 reads SNHLY; CDR2 reads FYNNEI. The CDR3 DNA sequence: TGTGCCAGCAGTACCAGGGTAGATCAGCCCCAGCATTTT. Its protein product is CASSTRVDQPQHF.

The rearrangement links TRBV2 to TRBJ2-5; D call uncertain. The germline V and J ends were trimmed by 3 bases and 2 bases, with 7 bases remaining between them. The germline V gene encodes CDR1 SNHLY and CDR2 FYNNEI. CDR3 size: 13 residues. The CDR3 DNA follows: TGTGCCAGCAGTGATCCCCAACAAGAGACCCAGTACTTC. Protein sequence: CASSDPQQETQYF.

This clone was seen more than once but under ten times. The chain employs TRBV15 and TRBJ1-3; a possible D gene is TRBD1 (5 bases). V was pared by 1 base and J by 1 base, with 11 bases between. The germline V gene encodes CDR1 LNHNV and CDR2 YYDKDF (reference sequence). The CDR3 has 16 residues. The CDR3 is CATSRGRDGSGNTIYF. In DNA form, the CDR3 reads TGTGCCACCAGCAGAGGCCGGGACGGATCTGGAAACACCATATATTTT.

This clone was seen a handful of times. This chain joins TRBV6-1 and TRBJ2-3, with 7 bases identical to TRBD1. Trimming removed 4 bases from V and 2 bases from J; junction bases left unmatched: 12. The CDR3 is made up of 17 amino acids. From germline, CDR1 is MNHNS and CDR2 SASEGT. The CDR3 loop reads CASSGGSWDSFTDTQYF. CDR3 nucleotides: TGTGCCAGCAGTGGAGGGTCTTGGGACAGCTTCACAGATACGCAGTATTTT.

This chain connects TRBV29-1 to TRBJ2-7, with D unclear. The CDR3 is 12 residues long. Germline V gene data show CDR1 as SQVTM and CDR2 as ANQGSEA. Trimming took 4 bases from V and 9 from J, leaving 16 bases between them. The CDR3 sequence: CSVVSPSIGQYF. The CDR3 bases are TGCAGCGTTGTCAGCCCTTCCATTGGGCAGTACTTC.

A few counts support this clone. This chain uses TRBV12-5 with TRBJ1-1; 7 bases fit TRBD1. V shed 2 bases and J 4 bases; nucleotides not matched to a gene: 4. Germline-derived CDR1 and CDR2 are LGHNT and FRNRAP. The CDR3 extends over 14 amino acids. The CDR3 is CASGLLQGSTEAFF. The CDR3 region has the DNA TGTGCTAGTGGTTTGCTACAGGGGTCCACTGAAGCTTTCTTT. Full variable domain (remainder filled in from reference TRBV12-5 and TRBJ1-1): DARVTQTPRHKVTEMGQEVTMRCQPILGHNTVFWYRQTMMQGLELLAYFRNRAPLDDSGMPKDRFSAEMPDATLATLKIQPSEPRDSAVYFCASGLLQGSTEAFFGQGTRLTVV.